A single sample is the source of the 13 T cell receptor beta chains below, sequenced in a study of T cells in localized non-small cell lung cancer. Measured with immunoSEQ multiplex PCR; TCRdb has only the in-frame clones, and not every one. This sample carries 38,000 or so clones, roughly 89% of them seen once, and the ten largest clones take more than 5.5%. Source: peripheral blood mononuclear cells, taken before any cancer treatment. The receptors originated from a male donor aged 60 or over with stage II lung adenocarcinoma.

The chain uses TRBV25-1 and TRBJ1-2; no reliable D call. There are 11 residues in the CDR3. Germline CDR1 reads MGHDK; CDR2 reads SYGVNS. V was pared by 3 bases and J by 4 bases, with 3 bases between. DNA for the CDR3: TGTGCCAGCAGTGACGGCTATGGCTACACCTTC. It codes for CASSDGYGYTF.

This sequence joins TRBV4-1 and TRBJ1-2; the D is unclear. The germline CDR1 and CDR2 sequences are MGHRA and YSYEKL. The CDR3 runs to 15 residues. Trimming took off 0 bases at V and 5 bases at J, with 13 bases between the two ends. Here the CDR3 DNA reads TGCGCCAGCAGCCAAGATATCAGGATAGCGTATGGCTACACCTTC. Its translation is CASSQDIRIAYGYTF.

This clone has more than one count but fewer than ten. The CDR3 region is CASSQDTTNTEAFF. The CDR3 coding sequence is TGCGCCAGCAGCCAAGATACAACGAACACTGAAGCTTTCTTT. The J gene is TRBJ1-1, the V gene TRBV4-1; D call uncertain. The CDR3 totals 14 residues. Trimming took off 0 bases at V and 1 base at J, with 6 bases between the two ends. Germline loops: CDR1 MGHRA, CDR2 YSYEKL.

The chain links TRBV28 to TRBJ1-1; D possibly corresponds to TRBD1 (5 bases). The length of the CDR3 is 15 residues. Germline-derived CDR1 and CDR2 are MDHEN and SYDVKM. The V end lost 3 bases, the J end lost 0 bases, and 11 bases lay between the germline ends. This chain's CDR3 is CASSFSGSMNTEAFF. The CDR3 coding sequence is TGTGCCAGCAGTTTTTCAGGGTCCATGAACACTGAAGCTTTCTTT.

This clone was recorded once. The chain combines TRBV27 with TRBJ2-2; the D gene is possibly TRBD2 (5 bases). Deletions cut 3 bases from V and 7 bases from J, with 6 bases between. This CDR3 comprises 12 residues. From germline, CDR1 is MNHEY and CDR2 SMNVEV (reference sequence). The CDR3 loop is CASSFGVGELFF. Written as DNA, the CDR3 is TGTGCCAGCAGTTTCGGGGTCGGGGAGCTGTTTTTT.

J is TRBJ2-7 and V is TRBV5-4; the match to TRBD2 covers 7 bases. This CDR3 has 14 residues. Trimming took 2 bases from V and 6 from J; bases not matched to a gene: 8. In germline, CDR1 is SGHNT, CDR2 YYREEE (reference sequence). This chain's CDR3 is CASSLATRGGEQYF. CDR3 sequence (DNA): TGTGCCAGCAGCTTAGCCACCCGCGGGGGCGAGCAGTACTTC.

This CDR3 is CASRLSGGDGYTF. For the CDR3, the DNA is TGTGCCAGCAGGTTGTCAGGCGGCGATGGCTACACCTTC. V usage is TRBV6-1 and J usage is TRBJ1-2; D ambiguous. The CDR3 covers 13 residues. Germline V gene lookup returns CDR1 MNHNS and CDR2 SASEGT. Trimming took 6 bases from V and 6 from J, leaving 14 bases between them.

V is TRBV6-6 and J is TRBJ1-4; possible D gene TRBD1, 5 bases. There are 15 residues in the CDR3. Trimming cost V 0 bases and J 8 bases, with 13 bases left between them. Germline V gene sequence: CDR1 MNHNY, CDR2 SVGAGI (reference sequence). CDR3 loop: CASSYSSRGGEKLFF. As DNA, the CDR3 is TGTGCCAGCAGTTACTCCTCGCGGGGGGGGGAAAAACTGTTTTTT.

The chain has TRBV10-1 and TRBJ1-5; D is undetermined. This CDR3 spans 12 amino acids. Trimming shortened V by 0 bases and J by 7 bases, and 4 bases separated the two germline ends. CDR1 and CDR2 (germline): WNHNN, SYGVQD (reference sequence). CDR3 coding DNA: TGCGCCAGCAGTGAGTCGAGACAGCCCCAGCATTTT. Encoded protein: CASSESRQPQHF.

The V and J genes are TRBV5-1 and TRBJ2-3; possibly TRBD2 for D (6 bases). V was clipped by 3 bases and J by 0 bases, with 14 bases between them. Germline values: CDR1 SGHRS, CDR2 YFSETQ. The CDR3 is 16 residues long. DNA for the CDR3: TGCGCCAGCAGCTCCCTCTTGGGGGGAAGCACAGATACGCAGTATTTT. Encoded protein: CASSSLLGGSTDTQYF.

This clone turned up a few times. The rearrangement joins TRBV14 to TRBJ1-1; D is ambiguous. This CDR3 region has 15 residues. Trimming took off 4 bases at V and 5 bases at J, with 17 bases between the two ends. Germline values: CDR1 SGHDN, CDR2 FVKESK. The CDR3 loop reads CASSPWTSSGTEAFF. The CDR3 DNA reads TGTGCCAGCAGCCCGTGGACCTCAAGCGGAACTGAAGCTTTCTTT.

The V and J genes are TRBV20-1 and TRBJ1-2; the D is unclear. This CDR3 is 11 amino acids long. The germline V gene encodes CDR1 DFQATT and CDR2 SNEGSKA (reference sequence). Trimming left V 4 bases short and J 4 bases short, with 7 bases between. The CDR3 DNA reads TGCAGTGCTACAGGCCCCTATGGCTACACCTTC. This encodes CSATGPYGYTF.

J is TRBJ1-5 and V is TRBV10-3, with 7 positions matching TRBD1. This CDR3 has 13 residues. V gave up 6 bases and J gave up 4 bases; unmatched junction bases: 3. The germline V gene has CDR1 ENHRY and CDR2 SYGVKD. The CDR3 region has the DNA TGTGCCATCAGAGGGGGCAGAAATCAGCCCCAGCATTTT. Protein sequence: CAIRGGRNQPQHF.